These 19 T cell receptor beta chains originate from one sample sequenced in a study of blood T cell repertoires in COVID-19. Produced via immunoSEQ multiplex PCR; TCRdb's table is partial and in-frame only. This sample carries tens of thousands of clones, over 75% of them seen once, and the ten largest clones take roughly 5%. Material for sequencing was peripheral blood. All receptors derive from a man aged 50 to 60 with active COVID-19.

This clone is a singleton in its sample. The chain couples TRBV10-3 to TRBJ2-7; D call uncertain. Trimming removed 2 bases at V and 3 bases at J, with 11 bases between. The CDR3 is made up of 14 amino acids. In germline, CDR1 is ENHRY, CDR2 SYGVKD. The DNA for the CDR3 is TGTGCCATCAGTGAGGGCTTAGCCTACTACGAGCAGTACTTC. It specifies CAISEGLAYYEQYF.

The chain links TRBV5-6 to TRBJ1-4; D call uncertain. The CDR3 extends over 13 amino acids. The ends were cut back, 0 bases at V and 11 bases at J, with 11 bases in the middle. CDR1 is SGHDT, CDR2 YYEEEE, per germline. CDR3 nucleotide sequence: TGTGCCAGCAGCTTGGTGCGGGTGGAGAAACTGTTTTTT. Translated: CASSLVRVEKLFF.

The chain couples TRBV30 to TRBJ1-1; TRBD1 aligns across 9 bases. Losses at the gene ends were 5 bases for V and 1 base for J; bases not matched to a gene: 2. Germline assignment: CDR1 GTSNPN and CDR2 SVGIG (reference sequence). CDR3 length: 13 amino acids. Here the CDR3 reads CAWGTGPNTEAFF. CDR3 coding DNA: TGTGCCTGGGGGACAGGGCCGAACACTGAAGCTTTCTTT.

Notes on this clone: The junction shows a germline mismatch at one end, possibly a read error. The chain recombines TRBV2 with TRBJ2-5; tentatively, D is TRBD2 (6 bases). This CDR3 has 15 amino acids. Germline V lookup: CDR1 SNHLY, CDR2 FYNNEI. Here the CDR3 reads CASREAGSPLETQYF. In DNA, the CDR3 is TGTGCCAGCAGAGAAGCCGGGAGCCCCTTGGAGACCCAGTACTTC.

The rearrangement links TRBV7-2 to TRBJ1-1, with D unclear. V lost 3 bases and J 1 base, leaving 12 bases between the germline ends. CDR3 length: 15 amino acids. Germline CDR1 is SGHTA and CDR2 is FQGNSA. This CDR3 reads CASSFEPRGNTEAFF. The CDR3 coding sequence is TGTGCCAGCAGCTTCGAGCCCCGAGGGAACACTGAAGCTTTCTTT. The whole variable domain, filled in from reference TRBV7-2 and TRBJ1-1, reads GAGVSQSPSNKVTEKGKDVELRCDPISGHTALYWYRQSLGQGLEFLIYFQGNSAPDKSGLPSDRFSAERTGGSVSTLTIQRTQQEDSAVYLCASSFEPRGNTEAFFGQGTRLTVV.

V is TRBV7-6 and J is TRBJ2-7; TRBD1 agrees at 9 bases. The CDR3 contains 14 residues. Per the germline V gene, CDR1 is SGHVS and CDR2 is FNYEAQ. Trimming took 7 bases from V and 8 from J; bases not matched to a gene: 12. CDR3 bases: TGTGCCAGCACCGTAGGGACAGGGATGGATCAGCAGTACTTC. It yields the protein CASTVGTGMDQQYF.

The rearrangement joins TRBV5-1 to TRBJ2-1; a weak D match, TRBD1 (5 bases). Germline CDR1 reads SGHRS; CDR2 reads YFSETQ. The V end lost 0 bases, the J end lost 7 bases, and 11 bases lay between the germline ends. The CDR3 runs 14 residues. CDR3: CASSLGTQGNEQFF. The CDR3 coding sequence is TGCGCCAGCAGCTTGGGGACACAAGGGAATGAGCAGTTCTTC.

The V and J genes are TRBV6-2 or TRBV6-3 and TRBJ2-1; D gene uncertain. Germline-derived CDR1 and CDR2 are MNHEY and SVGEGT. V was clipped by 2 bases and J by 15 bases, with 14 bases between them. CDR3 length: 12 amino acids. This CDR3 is CASSYVPPVAFF. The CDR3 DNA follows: TGTGCCAGCAGTTACGTCCCCCCAGTTGCGTTCTTC.

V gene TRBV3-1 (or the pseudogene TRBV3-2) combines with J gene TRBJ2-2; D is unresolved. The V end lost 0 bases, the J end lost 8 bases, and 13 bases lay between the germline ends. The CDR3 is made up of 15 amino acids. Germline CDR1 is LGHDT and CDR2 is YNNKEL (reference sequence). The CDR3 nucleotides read TGTGCCAGCAGCCAAGAGGCCGTGGCCGAAGGGGAGCTGTTTTTT. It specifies CASSQEAVAEGELFF.

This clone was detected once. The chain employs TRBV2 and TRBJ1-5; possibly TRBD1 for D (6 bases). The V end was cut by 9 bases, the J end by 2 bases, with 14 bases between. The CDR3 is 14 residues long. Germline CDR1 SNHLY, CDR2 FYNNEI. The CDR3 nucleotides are TGTGCCAGTTACAGGGAACGGGGCAATCAGCCCCAGCATTTT. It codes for CASYRERGNQPQHF.

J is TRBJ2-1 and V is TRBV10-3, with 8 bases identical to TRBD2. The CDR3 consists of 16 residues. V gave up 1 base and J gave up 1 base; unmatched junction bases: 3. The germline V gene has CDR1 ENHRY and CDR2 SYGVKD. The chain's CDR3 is CAISEYGGGSYNEQFF. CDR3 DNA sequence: TGTGCCATCAGTGAGTACGGGGGGGGTTCCTACAATGAGCAGTTCTTC.

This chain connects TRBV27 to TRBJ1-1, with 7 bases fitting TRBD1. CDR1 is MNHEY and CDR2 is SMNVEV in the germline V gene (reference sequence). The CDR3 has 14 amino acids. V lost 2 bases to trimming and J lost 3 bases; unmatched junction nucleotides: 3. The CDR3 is CASSLDRVDTEAFF. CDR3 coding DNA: TGTGCCAGCAGTTTAGACAGGGTAGACACTGAAGCTTTCTTT.

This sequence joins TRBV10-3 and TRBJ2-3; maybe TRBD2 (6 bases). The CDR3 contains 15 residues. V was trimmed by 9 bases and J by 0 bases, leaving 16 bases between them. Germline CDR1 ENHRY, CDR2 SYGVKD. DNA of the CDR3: TGTGCCATTCGCCCAAGCGGAGGGAGCACAGATACGCAGTATTTT. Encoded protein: CAIRPSGGSTDTQYF.

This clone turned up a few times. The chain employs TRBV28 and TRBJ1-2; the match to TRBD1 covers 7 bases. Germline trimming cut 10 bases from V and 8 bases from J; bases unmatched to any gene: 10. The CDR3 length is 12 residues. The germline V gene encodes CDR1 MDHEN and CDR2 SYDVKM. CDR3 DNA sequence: TGTGCCACCACTGGGGACAGATCCGGCTACACCTTC. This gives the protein CATTGDRSGYTF.

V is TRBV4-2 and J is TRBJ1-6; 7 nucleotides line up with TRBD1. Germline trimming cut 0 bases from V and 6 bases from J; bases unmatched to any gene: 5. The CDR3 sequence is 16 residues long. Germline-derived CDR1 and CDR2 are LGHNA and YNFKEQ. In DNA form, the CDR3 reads TGTGCCAGCAGCCAAGACCAGACAGGGACTAATTCACCCCTCCACTTT. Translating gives CASSQDQTGTNSPLHF.

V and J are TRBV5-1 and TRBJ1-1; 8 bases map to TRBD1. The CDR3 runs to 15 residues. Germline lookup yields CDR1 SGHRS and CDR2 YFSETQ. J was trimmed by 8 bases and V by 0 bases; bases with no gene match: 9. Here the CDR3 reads CASSLGPSGGREAFF. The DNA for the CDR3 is TGCGCCAGCAGCTTGGGGCCATCAGGGGGCCGAGAAGCTTTCTTT.

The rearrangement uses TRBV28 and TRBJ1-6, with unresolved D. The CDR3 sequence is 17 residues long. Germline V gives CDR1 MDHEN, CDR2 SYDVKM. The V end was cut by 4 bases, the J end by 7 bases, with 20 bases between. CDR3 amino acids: CASSSHLAGQGNSPLHF. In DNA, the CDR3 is TGTGCCAGCAGTTCACATCTCGCGGGCCAAGGAAATTCACCCCTCCACTTT.

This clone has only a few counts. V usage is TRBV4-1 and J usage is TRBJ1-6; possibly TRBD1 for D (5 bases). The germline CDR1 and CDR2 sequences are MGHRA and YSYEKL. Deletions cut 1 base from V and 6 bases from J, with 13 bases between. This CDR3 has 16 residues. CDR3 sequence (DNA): TGCGCCAGCAGCCAAGGTTCGGGGGACGTTAATTCACCCCTCCACTTT. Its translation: CASSQGSGDVNSPLHF.

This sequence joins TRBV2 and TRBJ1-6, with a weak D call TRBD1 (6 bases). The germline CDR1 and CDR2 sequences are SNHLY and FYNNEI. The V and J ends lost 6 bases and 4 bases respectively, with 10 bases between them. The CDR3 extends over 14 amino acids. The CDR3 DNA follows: TGTGCCAGCAGGGGTGGACAGTATAATTCACCCCTCCACTTT. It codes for CASRGGQYNSPLHF.